This T cell receptor (beta chain) was sequenced in a study of blood T cell repertoires in COVID-19 (dated by TCRdb to the early 2020s). With regard to the full study: Samples covering the acute and convalescent phases of COVID-19 were provided by collaborators in the United States, Italy and Spain. The material from the prospective study consisted of cDNA or gDNA derived from T cells, B-cell-depleted T cells, or PBMCs. Samples came from the ongoing ImmuneRACE study (first 160 participants) plus 1,254 subjects from 6 global collaborators. HLA class I and class II types, where available, came from metadata supplied by the sample provider rather than from assay-based typing. The sample metadata nearly always contained a de-identified subject ID, COVID-19 status, age in years and sex. Subjects who had been exposed to COVID-19, were actively infected with it, or had recovered from it provided the deeply sampled blood TCRbeta repertoires that made up the dataset. The repertoires were made available in a free public database intended to serve as a resource for research on the immune response to SARS-CoV-2. What the authors observed across the whole study: The amount of clinical and demographic metadata varied by source and participant and was provided uncurated.

Based on the germline V gene (reference sequence), the CDR1 and CDR2 sequences are SEHNR and FQNEAQ. The cysteine opens and the phenylalanine closes a CDR3 of 16 amino acids. The retained sequence is limited to the CDR3, 48 bases, with the frame set at the first base. The germline ends are 19 bases apart after V is trimmed by 1 base and J by 6 bases. TCRbeta CDR3 regions were amplified from genomic DNA using the immunoSEQ Assay, a bias-controlled multiplex PCR. The source study handled its data this way. The number of nucleated cells in each sample was estimated by amplification of reference gene primers within the assay. To quantify the absolute abundance of each unique TCRbeta CDR3 rearrangement, sequence reads were collapsed and filtered. Productive Simpson clonality was computed per sample as the square root of Simpson's diversity index over productive rearrangements. The clones in this table, taken by TCRdb from immuneACCESS, are in-frame only. Not every clone is retained; where verified, under half of the shortfall comes from an unresolved V gene, and the cause of the rest is unknown. Clone size and V and J calls were adopted from that table, with D and trimming inferred from the DNA. The sample profile shows tens of thousands of clones; approximately 90% of them were found once. Of the sample, 2% is held by the ten largest clones.

Each collaborating institution followed its own protocols to collect whole blood in K2EDTA tubes. For TCRbeta analysis, collaborator samples were shipped as frozen whole blood, as isolated PBMCs, or as DNA extracted from either sample type. Points on this clone: No cognate antigen has been identified for it. The record has no base qualities; no much larger clone is one base away.

The material sequenced was peripheral blood. The chain is encoded by TRBV7-9 joined to TRBJ2-7, with TRBD2 perhaps the D gene, on 7 matching bases. This TCR was sampled from a man younger than 40 with acute or convalescent COVID-19. At the DNA level, the sequence is TGTGCCAGCAGCTTAGTTAGGGGGGGCGGAATAAGCGAGCAGTACTTC. This translates into CASSLVRGGGISEQYF.